This T cell receptor (beta chain) was found in a study of cytomegalovirus exposure and HLA in healthy donors. The PCR ran on 60 Vbeta and 13 Jbeta primers. TCRdb's table, derived via immunoSEQ multiplex PCR, lists solely in-frame clones and lacks some. Of approximately 150,000 clones listed, approximately 82% are singletons. This clone has a single count. Input material: PBMCs. This TCR came from a woman aged 60-70 years in good health and CMV-seropositive.

CDR3 region: CANRGREKLFF. In DNA form, the CDR3 reads TGTGCCAACAGGGGGCGTGAAAAACTGTTTTTT. V gene TRBV2 combines with J gene TRBJ1-4, with TRBD1 matching over 9 bases. V shed 10 bases, J shed 7 bases, and the junction held 1 base outside the gene matches. The germline V gene encodes CDR1 SNHLY and CDR2 FYNNEI. This CDR3 is 11 amino acids long.